This T cell receptor beta chain was recovered during a study of cytomegalovirus exposure and HLA in healthy donors. Findings and limits, study-wide: In vitro work confirmed that a few CMV-associated chains recognize CMV antigens. HLA alleles were associated with 16,951 TCR beta sequences in a later analysis at 0.05 false discovery rate. The likely explanation for a cluster of highly shared sequence variants was sequencing artifact. Later genetic work tied a missense DCLRE1C variant to beta-chain V and J trimming.

The germline V and J ends were trimmed by 0 bases and 0 bases, with 4 bases remaining between them. The CDR3 runs 15 residues. Germline V CDR1 and CDR2: SGDLS, YYNGEE. The PCR ran on 60 Vbeta and 13 Jbeta primers. Here immunoSEQ multiplex PCR was the method, and the copy in TCRdb shows in-frame clones only, minus some. The profile shows about 120,000 clones, 10% of them singletons. On this clone: Antigen unknown.

The receptor comes from a young woman in good health and CMV-seropositive. The sample taken for sequencing was PBMCs. This sequence joins TRBV9 and TRBJ2-6; D uncertain. The CDR3 DNA sequence: TGTGCCAGCAGCGTAGCTTACTCTGGGGCCAACGTCCTGACTTTC. It yields the protein CASSVAYSGANVLTF.